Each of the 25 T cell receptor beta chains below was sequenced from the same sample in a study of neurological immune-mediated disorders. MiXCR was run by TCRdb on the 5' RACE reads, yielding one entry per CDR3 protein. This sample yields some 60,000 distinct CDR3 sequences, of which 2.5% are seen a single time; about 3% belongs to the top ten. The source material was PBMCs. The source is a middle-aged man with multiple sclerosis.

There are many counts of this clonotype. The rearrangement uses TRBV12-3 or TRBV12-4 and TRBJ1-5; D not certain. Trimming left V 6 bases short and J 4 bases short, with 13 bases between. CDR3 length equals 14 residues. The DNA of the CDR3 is TGTGCCAGCAGCCCCCAGGCAGGAAATCAGCCCCAGCATTTT. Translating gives CASSPQAGNQPQHF.

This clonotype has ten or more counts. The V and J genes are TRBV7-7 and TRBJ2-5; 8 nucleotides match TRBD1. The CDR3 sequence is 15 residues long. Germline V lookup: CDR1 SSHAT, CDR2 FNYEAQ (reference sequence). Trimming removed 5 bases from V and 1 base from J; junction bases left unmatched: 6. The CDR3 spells CASSTGTGLQETQYF. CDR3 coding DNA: TGTGCCAGCAGCACCGGGACAGGCCTCCAAGAGACCCAGTACTTC.

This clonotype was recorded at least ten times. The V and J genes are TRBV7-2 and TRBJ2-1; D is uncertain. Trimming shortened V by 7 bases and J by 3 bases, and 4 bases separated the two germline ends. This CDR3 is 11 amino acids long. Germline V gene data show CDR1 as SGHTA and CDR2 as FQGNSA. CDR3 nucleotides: TGTGCCAGCACCGACTACAATGAGCAGTTCTTC. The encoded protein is CASTDYNEQFF. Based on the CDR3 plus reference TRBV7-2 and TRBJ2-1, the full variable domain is GAGVSQSPSNKVTEKGKDVELRCDPISGHTALYWYRQSLGQGLEFLIYFQGNSAPDKSGLPSDRFSAERTGGSVSTLTIQRTQQEDSAVYLCASTDYNEQFFGPGTRLTVL.

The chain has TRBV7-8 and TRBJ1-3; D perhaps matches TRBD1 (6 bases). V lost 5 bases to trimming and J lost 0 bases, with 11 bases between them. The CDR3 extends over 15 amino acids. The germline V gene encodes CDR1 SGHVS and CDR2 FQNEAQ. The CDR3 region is CASSPGVTSGNTIYF. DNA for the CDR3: TGTGCCAGCAGCCCAGGGGTAACCTCTGGAAACACCATATATTTT.

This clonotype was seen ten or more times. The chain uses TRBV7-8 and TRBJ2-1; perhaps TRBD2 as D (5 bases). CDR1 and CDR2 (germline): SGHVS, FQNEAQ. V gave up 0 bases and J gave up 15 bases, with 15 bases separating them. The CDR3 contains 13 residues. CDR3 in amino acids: CASSLAGKDWGFF. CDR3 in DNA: TGTGCCAGCAGCTTAGCGGGGAAGGACTGGGGGTTCTTC.

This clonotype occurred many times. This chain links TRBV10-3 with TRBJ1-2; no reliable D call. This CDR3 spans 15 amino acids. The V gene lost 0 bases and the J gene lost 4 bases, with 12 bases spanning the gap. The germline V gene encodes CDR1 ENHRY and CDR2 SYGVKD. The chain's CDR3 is CAISESSDFTYGYTF. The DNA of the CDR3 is TGTGCCATCAGTGAGTCGTCGGATTTTACCTATGGCTACACCTTC.

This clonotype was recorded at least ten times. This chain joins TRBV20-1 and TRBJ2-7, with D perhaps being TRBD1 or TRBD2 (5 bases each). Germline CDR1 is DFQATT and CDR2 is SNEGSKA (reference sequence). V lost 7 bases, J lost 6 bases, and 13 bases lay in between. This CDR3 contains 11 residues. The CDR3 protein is CSGDQLGEQYF. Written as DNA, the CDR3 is TGCAGTGGGGACCAACTGGGCGAGCAGTACTTC.

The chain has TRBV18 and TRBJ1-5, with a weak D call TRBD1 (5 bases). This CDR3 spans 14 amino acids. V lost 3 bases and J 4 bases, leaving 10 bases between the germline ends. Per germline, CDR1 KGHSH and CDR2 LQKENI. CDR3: CASSPGRENQPQHF. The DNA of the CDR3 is TGTGCCAGCTCACCGGGCAGGGAGAATCAGCCCCAGCATTTT. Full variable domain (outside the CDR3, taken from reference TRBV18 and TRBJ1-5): NAGVMQNPRHLVRRRGQEARLRCSPMKGHSHVYWYRQLPEEGLKFMVYLQKENIIDESGMPKERFSAEFPKEGPSILRIQQVVRGDSAAYFCASSPGRENQPQHFGDGTRLSIL.

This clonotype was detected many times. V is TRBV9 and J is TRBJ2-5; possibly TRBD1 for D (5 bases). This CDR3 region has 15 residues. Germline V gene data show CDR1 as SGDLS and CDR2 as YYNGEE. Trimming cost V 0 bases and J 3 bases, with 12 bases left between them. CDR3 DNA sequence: TGTGCCAGCAGCGTAGATGGATTCAGGGAAGAGACCCAGTACTTC. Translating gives CASSVDGFREETQYF.

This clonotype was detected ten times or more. CDR3 loop: CAISDVSYGYTF. The CDR3 nucleotides read TGTGCCATCAGTGATGTGTCCTATGGCTACACCTTC. J is TRBJ1-2 and V is TRBV10-3; D call uncertain. The CDR3 runs to 12 residues. V was cut by 3 bases and J by 4 bases, with 6 bases left in between. Per the germline V gene, CDR1 is ENHRY and CDR2 is SYGVKD.

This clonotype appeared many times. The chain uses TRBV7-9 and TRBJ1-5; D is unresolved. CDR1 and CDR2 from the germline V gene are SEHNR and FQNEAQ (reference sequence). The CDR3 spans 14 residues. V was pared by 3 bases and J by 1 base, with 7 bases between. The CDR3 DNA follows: TGTGCCAGCAGCTTCGGTATAAGCAATCAGCCCCAGCATTTT. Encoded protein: CASSFGISNQPQHF. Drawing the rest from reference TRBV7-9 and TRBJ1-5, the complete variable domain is DTGVSQNPRHKITKRGQNVTFRCDPISEHNRLYWYRQTLGQGPEFLTYFQNEAQLEKSRLLSDRFSAERPKGSFSTLEIQRTEQGDSAMYLCASSFGISNQPQHFGDGTRLSIL.

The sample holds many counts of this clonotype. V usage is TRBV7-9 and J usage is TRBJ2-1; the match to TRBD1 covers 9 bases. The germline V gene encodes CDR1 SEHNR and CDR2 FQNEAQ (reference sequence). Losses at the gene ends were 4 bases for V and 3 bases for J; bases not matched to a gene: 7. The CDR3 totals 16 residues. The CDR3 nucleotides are TGTGCCAGCAGCTCTCCTCCGGGACAGGGCTACAATGAGCAGTTCTTC. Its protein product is CASSSPPGQGYNEQFF.

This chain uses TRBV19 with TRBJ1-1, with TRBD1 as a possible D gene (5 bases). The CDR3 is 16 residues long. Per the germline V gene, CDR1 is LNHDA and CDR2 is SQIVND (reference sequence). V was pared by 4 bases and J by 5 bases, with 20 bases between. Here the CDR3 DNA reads TGTGCCAGTAGTAGTGGGTGGGGGGTACGTACGACTGAAGCTTTCTTT. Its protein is CASSSGWGVRTTEAFF.

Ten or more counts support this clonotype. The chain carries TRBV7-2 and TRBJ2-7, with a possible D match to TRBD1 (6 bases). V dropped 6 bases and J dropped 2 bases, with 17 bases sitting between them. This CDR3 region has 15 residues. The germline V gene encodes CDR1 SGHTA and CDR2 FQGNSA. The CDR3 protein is CASSWQGSPTYEQYF. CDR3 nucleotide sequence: TGTGCCAGCAGTTGGCAGGGGTCCCCCACCTACGAGCAGTACTTC. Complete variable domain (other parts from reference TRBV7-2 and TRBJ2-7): GAGVSQSPSNKVTEKGKDVELRCDPISGHTALYWYRQSLGQGLEFLIYFQGNSAPDKSGLPSDRFSAERTGGSVSTLTIQRTQQEDSAVYLCASSWQGSPTYEQYFGPGTRLTVT.

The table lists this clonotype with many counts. The CDR3 sequence is CSASTSGRGAYSYEQYF. CDR3 DNA sequence: TGCAGTGCTAGCACTAGTGGGCGGGGGGCTTACTCCTACGAGCAGTACTTC. This chain connects TRBV20-1 to TRBJ2-7, with 8 bases that match TRBD2. CDR3 length equals 17 residues. The V and J ends lost 3 bases and 0 bases, in that order; junction bases with no gene match: 13. CDR1 DFQATT and CDR2 SNEGSKA come from the germline V gene (reference sequence).

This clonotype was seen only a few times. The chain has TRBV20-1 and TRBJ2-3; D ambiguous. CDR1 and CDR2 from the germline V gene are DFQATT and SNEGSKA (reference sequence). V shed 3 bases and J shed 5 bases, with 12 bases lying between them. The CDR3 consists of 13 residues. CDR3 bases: TGCAGTGCTAGCGGTCAGGTCTTAGATACGCAGTATTTT. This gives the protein CSASGQVLDTQYF.

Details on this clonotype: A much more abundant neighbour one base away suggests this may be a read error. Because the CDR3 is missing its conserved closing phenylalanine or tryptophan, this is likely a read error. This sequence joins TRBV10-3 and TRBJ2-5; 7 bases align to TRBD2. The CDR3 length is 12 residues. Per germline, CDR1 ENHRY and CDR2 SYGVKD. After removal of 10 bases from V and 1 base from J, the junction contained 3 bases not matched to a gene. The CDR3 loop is CATGTTQETQYI. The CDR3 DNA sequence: TGTGCCACCGGGACTACCCAAGAGACCCAGTACATC.

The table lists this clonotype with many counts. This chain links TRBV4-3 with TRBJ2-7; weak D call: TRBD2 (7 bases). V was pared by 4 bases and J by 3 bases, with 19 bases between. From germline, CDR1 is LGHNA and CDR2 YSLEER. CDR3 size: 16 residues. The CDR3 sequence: CASSRLSGAGVYEQYF. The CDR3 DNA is TGCGCCAGCAGCCGCCTTTCGGGGGCGGGGGTCTACGAGCAGTACTTC.

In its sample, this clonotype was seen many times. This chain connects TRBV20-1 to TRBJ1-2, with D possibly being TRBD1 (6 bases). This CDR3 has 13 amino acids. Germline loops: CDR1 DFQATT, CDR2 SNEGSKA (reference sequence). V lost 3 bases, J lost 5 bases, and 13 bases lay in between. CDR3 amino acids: CSARPGTLYGYTF. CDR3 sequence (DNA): TGCAGTGCTAGGCCCGGGACACTGTATGGCTACACCTTC.

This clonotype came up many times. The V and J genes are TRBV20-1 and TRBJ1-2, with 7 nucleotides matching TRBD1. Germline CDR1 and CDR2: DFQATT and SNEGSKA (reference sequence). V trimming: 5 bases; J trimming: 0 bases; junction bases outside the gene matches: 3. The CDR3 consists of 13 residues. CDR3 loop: CSAGTATNYGYTF. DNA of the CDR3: TGCAGTGCTGGGACAGCTACTAACTATGGCTACACCTTC.

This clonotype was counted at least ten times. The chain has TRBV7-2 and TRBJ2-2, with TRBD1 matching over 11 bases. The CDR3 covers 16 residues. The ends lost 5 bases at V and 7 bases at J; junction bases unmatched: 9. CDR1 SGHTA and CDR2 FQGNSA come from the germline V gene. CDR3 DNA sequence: TGTGCCAGCAGCAAAGGACAGGGGGCAGGGATCGGGGAGCTGTTTTTT. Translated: CASSKGQGAGIGELFF.

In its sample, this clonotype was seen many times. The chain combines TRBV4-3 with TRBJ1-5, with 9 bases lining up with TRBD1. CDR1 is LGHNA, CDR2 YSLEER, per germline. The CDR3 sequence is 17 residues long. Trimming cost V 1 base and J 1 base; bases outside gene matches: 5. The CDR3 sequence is CASSQGGTGWSNQPQHF. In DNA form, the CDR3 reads TGCGCCAGCAGCCAAGGGGGGACAGGGTGGAGCAATCAGCCCCAGCATTTT.

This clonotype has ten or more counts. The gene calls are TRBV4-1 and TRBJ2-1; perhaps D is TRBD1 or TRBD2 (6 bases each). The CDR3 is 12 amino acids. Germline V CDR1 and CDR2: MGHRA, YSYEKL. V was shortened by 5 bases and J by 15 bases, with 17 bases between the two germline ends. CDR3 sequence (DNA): TGCGCCAGCAGCGCCCGCGGCGGGACACCGTTCTTC. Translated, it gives CASSARGGTPFF.

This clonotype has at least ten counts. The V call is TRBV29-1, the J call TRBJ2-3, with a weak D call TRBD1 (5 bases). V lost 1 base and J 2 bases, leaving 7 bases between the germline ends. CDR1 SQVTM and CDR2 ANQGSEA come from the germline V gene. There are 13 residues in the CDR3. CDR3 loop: CSVEVGVTDTQYF. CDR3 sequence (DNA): TGCAGCGTTGAAGTAGGGGTCACAGATACGCAGTATTTT.

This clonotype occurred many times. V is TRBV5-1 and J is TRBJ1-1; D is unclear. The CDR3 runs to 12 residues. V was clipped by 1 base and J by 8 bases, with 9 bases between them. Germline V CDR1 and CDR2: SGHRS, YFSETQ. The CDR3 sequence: CASSLTTAEAFF. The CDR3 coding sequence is TGCGCCAGCAGCTTGACCACCGCGGAAGCTTTCTTT.